What follows is one TCR beta chain and its context. The antigen is unknown. The repertoire was sequenced with immunoSEQ multiplex PCR; TCRdb's copy has only in-frame clones and lacks some. Of 110,000 to 150,000 clones listed, about 94% are singletons. The data belong to a study of cytomegalovirus exposure and HLA in healthy donors. The V and J ends lost 6 bases and 7 bases respectively, with 21 bases between them. Germline CDR1 and CDR2: SNHLY and FYNNEI. The CDR3 extends over 15 amino acids. Study-wide results and limits: The TCR clusters that emerged in the first cohort tended, a later analysis found, to co-occur in the approximately 120 validation repertoires. Most TCR sequences were seen very rarely across donors, but some public TCRs occurred in many. There were 164 TCR beta chains listed as cytomegalovirus-associated.

This clonotype originated in a man between 18 and 35 years old in good health and CMV-seropositive. Sequences were obtained from PBMCs. The V call is TRBV2, the J call TRBJ1-1; D might be TRBD1 (5 bases). This CDR3 reads CASSGGGGTANEAFF. Here the CDR3 DNA reads TGTGCCAGCAGCGGGGGAGGAGGGACCGCAAATGAAGCTTTCTTT.